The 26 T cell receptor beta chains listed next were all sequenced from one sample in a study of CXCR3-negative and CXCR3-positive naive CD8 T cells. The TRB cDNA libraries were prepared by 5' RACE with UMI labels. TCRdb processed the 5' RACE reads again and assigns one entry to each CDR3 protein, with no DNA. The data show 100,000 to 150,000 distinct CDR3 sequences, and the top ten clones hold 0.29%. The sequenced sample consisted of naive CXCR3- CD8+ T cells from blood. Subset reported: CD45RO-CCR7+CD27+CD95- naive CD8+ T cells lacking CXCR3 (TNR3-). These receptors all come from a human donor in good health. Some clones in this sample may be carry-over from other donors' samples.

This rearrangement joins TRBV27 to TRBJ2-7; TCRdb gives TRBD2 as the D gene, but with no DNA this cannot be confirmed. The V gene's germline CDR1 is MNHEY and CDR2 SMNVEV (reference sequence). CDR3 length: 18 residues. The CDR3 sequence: CASSAPGLAGSAVYEQYF.

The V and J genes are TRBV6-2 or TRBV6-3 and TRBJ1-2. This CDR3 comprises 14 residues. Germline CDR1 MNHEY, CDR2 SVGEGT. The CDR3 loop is CASSYSSLTDGYTF.

The CDR3 reads CASSHPGQGARSYNEQFF. The rearrangement joins TRBV28 to TRBJ2-1; TCRdb lists TRBD1, though no DNA is available to test this call. This CDR3 contains 18 residues. Germline values: CDR1 MDHEN, CDR2 SYDVKM. Drawing the rest from reference TRBV28 and TRBJ2-1, the complete variable domain is DVKVTQSSRYLVKRTGEKVFLECVQDMDHENMFWYRQDPGLGLRLIYFSYDVKMKEKGDIPEGYSVSREKKERFSLILESASTNQTSMYLCASSHPGQGARSYNEQFFGPGTRLTVL.

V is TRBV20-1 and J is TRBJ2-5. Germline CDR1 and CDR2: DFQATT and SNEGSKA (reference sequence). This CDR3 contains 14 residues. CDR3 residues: CSASGWQPQETQYF.

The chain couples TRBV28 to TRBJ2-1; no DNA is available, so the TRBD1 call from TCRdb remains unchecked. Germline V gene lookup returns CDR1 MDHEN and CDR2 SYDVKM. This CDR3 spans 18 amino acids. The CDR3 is CASSPLRGGRSSYNEQFF.

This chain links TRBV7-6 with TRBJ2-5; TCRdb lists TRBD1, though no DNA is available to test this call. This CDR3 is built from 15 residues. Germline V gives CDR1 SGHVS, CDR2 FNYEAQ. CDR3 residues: CASSLGGYFQETQYF. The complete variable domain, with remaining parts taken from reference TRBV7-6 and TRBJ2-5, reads GAGVSQSPRYKVTKRGQDVALRCDPISGHVSLYWYRQALGQGPEFLTYFNYEAQQDKSGLPNDRFSAERPEGSISTLTIQRTEQRDSAMYRCASSLGGYFQETQYFGPGTRLLVL.

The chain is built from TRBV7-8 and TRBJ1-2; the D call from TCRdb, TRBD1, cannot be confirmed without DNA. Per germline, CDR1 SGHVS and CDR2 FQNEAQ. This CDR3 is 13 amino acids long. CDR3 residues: CASSPEGHYGYTF.

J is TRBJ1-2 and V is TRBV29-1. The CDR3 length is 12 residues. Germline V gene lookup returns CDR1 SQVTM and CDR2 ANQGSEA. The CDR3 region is CSVEWAGYGYTF.

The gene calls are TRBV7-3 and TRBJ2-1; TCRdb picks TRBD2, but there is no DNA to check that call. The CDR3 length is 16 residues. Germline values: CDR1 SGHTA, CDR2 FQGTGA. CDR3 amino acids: CASSLGGRASYNEQFF.

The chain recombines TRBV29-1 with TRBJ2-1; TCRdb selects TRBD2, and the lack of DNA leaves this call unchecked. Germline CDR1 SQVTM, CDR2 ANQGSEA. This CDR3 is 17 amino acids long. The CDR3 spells CSVGGTRLGEGNNEQFF.

The CDR3 sequence: CSVESSGIQETQYF. J is TRBJ2-5 and V is TRBV29-1; the D call of TRBD2 rests on TCRdb alone, since no DNA is present to check it. This CDR3 has 14 amino acids. Per germline, CDR1 SQVTM and CDR2 ANQGSEA.

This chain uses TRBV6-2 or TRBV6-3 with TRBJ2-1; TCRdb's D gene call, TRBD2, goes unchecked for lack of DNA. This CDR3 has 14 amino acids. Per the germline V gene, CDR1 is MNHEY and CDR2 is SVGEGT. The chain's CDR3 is CASQGLAEYNEQFF.

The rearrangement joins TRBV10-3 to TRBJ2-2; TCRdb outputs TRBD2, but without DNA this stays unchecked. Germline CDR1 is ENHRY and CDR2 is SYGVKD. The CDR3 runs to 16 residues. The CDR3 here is CAISELTGTSVGELFF.

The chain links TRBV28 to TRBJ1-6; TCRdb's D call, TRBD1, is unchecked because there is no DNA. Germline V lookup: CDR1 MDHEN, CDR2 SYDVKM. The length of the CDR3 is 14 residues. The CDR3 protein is CASITTVNNSPLHF. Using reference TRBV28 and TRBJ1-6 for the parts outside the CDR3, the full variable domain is DVKVTQSSRYLVKRTGEKVFLECVQDMDHENMFWYRQDPGLGLRLIYFSYDVKMKEKGDIPEGYSVSREKKERFSLILESASTNQTSMYLCASITTVNNSPLHFGNGTRLTVT.

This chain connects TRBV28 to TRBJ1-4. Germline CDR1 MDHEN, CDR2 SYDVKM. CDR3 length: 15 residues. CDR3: CASSSSGWTNEKLFF.

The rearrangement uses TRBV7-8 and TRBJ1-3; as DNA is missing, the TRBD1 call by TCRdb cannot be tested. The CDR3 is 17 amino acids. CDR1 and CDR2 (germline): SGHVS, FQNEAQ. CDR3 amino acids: CASSWAGTGYSGNTIYF.

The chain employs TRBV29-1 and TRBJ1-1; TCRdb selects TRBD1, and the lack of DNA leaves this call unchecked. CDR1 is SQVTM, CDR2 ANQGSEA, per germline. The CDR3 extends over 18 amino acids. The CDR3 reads CSVDGALGRGSWYTEAFF.

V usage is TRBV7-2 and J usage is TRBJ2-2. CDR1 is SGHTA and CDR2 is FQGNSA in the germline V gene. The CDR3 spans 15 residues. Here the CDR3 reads CASSLVSLNTGELFF.

CDR3 residues: CASSQAGTSGSPLTDTQYF. The chain joins TRBV3-1 to TRBJ2-3; TCRdb designates TRBD2, a call that cannot be tested without DNA. The CDR3 runs 19 residues. Looked up from germline, CDR1 is LGHDT and CDR2 is YNNKEL (reference sequence).

Here the CDR3 reads CRPAAVATGYTF. This sequence joins TRBV20-1 and TRBJ1-2. Germline V lookup: CDR1 DFQATT, CDR2 SNEGSKA (reference sequence). The CDR3 has 12 residues.

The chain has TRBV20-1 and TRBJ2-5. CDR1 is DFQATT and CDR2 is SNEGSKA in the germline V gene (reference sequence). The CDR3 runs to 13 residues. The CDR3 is CSARGGSKETQYF.

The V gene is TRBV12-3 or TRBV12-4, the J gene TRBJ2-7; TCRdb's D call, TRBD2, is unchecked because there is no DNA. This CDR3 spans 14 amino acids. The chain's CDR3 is CASSLKGPTYEQYF.

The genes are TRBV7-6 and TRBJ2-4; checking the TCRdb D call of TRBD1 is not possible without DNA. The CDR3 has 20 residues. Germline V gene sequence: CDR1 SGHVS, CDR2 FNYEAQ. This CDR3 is CASSLSPRDDRVTAKNIQYF.

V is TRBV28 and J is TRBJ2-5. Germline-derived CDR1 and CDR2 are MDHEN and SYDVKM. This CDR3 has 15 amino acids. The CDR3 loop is CASSLEASYQETQYF. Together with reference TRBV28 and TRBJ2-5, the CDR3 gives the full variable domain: DVKVTQSSRYLVKRTGEKVFLECVQDMDHENMFWYRQDPGLGLRLIYFSYDVKMKEKGDIPEGYSVSREKKERFSLILESASTNQTSMYLCASSLEASYQETQYFGPGTRLLVL.

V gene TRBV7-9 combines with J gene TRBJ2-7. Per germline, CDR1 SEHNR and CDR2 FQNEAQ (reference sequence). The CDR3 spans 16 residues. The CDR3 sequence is CASSSHHYESSYEQYF.

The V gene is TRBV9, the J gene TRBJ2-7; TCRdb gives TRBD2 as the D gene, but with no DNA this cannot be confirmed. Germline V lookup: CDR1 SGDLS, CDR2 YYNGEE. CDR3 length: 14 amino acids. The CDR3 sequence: CASSPRTSPDEQYF.